The rows below give T cell receptor beta chains drawn from one sample of a study of T-cell reconstitution after alpha-beta-depleted transplantation in children. In TCRdb, the PCR reads were re-called with MiXCR into one record per CDR3 protein. The repertoire holds hundreds of thousands of distinct CDR3 sequences, with around 15% as singletons. Sequencing used PBMCs, mostly from graft donor cells, obtained 360 days after TCRalphabeta/CD19-depleted stem cell transplant. Receptors originate from a boy younger than two who had a stem cell transplant for Wiskott-Aldrich syndrome, so the T cells may come from the graft donor. CDR3s include the opening cysteine and the closing phenylalanine or tryptophan. The order of the fields is J gene, V gene, clone size, D gene, CDR3 protein, CDR3 DNA. The D gene is left open where the match is weak. Only some rows state a clone size, as once, few, many or a class for expanded clones.

J: TRBJ2-7
V: TRBV7-9
size: many
D: .
CDR3: CASSLGPVPTYEQYF
DNA: TGTGCCAGCAGCTTAGGTCCGGTTCCCACCTACGAGCAGTACTTC

J: TRBJ2-3
V: TRBV11-1
size: .
D: TRBD2
CDR3: CASSGGTSGFSSTDTQYF
DNA: TGTGCCAGCAGCGGCGGGACTAGCGGGTTCTCTAGCACAGATACGCAGTATTTT

J: TRBJ2-7
V: TRBV20-1
size: few
D: .
CDR3: CSAREGSYEQYF
DNA: TGCAGTGCTAGAGAGGGGTCCTACGAGCAGTACTTC

J: TRBJ2-5
V: TRBV20-1
size: few
D: .
CDR3: CSARDQLPETQYF
DNA: TGCAGTGCTAGAGATCAGTTACCAGAGACCCAGTACTTC

J: TRBJ2-7
V: TRBV5-1
size: few
D: .
CDR3: CASSLPGPSYEQYF
DNA: TGCGCCAGCAGCTTACCGGGACCGTCTTACGAGCAGTACTTC

J: TRBJ2-2
V: TRBV7-9
size: .
D: .
CDR3: CASSLNGINTGELFF
DNA: TGTGCCAGCAGCTTAAATGGAATCAACACCGGGGAGCTGTTTTTT

J: TRBJ2-1
V: TRBV2
size: many
D: .
CDR3: CASSLAGEQFF
DNA: TGTGCCAGCTCCCTCGCCGGTGAGCAGTTCTTC

J: TRBJ2-7
V: TRBV18
size: .
D: TRBD2
CDR3: CASSPASGGSYEQYF
DNA: TGTGCCAGCTCACCAGCTAGCGGGGGTTCCTACGAGCAGTACTTC

J: TRBJ2-1
V: TRBV6-2/TRBV6-3
size: few
D: .
CDR3: CASSYGLAWYNEQFF
DNA: TGTGCCAGCAGTTATGGACTGGCGTGGTACAATGAGCAGTTCTTC

J: TRBJ1-2
V: TRBV12-3/TRBV12-4
size: .
D: .
CDR3: CASSLGGNGYTF
DNA: TGTGCCAGCAGCTTGGGGGGAAATGGCTACACCTTC